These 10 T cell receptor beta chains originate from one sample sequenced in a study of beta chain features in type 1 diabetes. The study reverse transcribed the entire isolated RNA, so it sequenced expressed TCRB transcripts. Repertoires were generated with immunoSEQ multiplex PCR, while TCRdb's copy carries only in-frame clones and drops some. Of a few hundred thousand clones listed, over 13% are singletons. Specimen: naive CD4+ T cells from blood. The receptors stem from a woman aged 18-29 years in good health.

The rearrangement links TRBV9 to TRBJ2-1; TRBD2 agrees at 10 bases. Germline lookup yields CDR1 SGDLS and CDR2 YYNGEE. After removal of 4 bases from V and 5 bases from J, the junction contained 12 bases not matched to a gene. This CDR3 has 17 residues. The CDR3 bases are TGTGCCAGCAGCCCCTTTCGGACTAGCGGCCAACACAATGAGCAGTTCTTC. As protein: CASSPFRTSGQHNEQFF.

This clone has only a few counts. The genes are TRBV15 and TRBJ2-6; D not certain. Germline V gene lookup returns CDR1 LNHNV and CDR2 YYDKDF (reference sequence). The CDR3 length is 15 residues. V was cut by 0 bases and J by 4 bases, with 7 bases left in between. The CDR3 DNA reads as TGTGCCACCAGCAGAGATCAGTCCGGGGCCAACGTCCTGACTTTC. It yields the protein CATSRDQSGANVLTF.

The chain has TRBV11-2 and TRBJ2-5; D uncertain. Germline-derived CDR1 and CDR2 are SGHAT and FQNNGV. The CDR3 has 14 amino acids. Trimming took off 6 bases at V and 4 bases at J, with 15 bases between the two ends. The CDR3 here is CASRRDRVLETQYF. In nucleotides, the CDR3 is TGTGCCAGCAGACGAGACCGGGTATTAGAGACCCAGTACTTC.

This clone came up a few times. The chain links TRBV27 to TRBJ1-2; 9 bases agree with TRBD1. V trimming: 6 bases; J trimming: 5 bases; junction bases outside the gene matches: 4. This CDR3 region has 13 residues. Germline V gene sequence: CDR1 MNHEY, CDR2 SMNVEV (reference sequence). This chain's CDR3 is CASSRQGDYGYTF. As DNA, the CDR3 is TGTGCCAGCAGCAGACAGGGGGATTATGGCTACACCTTC.

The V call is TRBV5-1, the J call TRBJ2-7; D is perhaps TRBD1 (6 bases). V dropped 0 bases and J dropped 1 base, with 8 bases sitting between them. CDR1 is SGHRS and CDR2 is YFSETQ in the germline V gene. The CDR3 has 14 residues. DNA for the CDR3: TGCGCCAGCAGCTTGGTGGACAGTTCCTACGAGCAGTACTTC. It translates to CASSLVDSSYEQYF.

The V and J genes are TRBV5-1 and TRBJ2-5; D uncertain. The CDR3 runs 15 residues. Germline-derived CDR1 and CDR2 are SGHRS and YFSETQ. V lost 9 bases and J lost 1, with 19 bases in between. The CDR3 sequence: CATRFGAGLQETQYF. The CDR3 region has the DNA TGCGCCACCAGGTTTGGCGCAGGCCTCCAAGAGACCCAGTACTTC.

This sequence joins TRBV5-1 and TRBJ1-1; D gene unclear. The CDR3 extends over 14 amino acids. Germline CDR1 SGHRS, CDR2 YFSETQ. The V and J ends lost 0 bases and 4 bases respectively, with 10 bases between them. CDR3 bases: TGCGCCAGCAGCTTGGTGATGGGGAGCACTGAAGCTTTCTTT. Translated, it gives CASSLVMGSTEAFF.

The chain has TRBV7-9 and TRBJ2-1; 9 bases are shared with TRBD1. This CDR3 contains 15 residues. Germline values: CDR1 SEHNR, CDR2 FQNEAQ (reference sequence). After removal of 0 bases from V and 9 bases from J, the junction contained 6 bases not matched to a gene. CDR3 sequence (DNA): TGTGCCAGCAGCTTAGCAGGGACAGGGAGTGGTGAGCAGTTCTTC. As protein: CASSLAGTGSGEQFF.

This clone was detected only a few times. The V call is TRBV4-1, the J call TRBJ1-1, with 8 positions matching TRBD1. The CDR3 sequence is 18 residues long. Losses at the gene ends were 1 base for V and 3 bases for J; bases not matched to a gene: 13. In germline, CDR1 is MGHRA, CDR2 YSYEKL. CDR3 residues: CASSQGPGGFNRDTEAFF. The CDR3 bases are TGCGCCAGCAGCCAAGGGCCAGGGGGCTTCAATAGGGACACTGAAGCTTTCTTT.

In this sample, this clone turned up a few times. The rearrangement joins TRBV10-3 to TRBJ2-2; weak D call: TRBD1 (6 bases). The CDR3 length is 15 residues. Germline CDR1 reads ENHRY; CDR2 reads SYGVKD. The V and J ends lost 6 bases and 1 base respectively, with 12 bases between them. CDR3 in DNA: TGTGCCATCAGAGCTGACAGGCAGAACACCGGGGAGCTGTTTTTT. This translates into CAIRADRQNTGELFF.